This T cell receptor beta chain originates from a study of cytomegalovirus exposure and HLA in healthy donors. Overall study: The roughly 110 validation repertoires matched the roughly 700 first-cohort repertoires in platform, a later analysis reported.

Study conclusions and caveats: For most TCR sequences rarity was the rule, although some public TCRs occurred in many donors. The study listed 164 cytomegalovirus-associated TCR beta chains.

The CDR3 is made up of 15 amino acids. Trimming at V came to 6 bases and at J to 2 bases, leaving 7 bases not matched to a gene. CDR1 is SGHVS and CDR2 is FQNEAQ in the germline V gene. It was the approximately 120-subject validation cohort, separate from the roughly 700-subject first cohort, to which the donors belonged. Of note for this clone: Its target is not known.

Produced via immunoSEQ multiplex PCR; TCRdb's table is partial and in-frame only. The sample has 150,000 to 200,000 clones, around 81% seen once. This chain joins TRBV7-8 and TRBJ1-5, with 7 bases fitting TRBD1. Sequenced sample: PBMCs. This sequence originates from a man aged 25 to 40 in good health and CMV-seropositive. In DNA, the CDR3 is TGTGCCAGCAGTACAGGGGTAAGCGGCAATCAGCCCCAGCATTTT. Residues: CASSTGVSGNQPQHF.